Following are 13 T cell receptor beta chains from one sample sequenced in a study of blood T cell repertoires in COVID-19. Profiling relied on immunoSEQ multiplex PCR, and the TCRdb table lists in-frame clones only, not all of them. The sample contains about 250,000 clones, 70% to 90% of which appear only once. The sample was PBMCs or T cells enriched from blood (not recorded which). Every receptor here comes from a woman between 50 and 59 years old who had been exposed to COVID-19.

This clone has just a few counts. The chain combines TRBV13 with TRBJ1-5; D not certain. The V end lost 2 bases, the J end lost 5 bases, and 19 bases lay between the germline ends. The germline V gene has CDR1 PRHDT and CDR2 FYEKMQ (reference sequence). The CDR3 runs 17 residues. The CDR3 nucleotides are TGTGCCAGCAGCTTAATCTTTATTTTTACACCCCATCAGCCCCAGCATTTT. Translated, it gives CASSLIFIFTPHQPQHF.

The sample holds one count of this clone. The chain is built from TRBV5-1 and TRBJ1-1, with D possibly being TRBD1 (5 bases). The germline V gene encodes CDR1 SGHRS and CDR2 YFSETQ. This CDR3 has 14 amino acids. V dropped 5 bases and J dropped 1 base, with 12 bases sitting between them. In nucleotides, the CDR3 is TGCGCCAGCAGTCCGGGACTCCCGAACACTGAAGCTTTCTTT. Residues: CASSPGLPNTEAFF.

This chain joins TRBV23-1 and TRBJ2-7; 11 bases fit TRBD1. TRBV23-1 is an ORF, with its function uncertain. CDR3 length: 15 residues. The V and J ends lost 4 bases and 5 bases, in that order; junction bases with no gene match: 7. The CDR3 sequence is CASSRLGQGADEQYF. The CDR3 DNA is TGCGCCAGCAGTCGCCTTGGACAGGGGGCGGACGAGCAGTACTTC.

This chain links TRBV19 with TRBJ1-1; 7 positions match TRBD1. The CDR3 sequence is 12 residues long. J lost 7 bases, V lost 6 bases, and 5 bases had no gene match. Germline values: CDR1 LNHDA, CDR2 SQIVND (reference sequence). The CDR3 here is CASSPDRVEAFF. CDR3 coding DNA: TGTGCCAGTAGCCCAGACAGGGTTGAAGCTTTCTTT.

V and J are TRBV12-3 or TRBV12-4 and TRBJ1-2, with a tentative D call TRBD1 (5 bases). The CDR3 is 13 amino acids. The V and J ends lost 8 bases and 3 bases respectively, with 13 bases between them. The CDR3 coding sequence is TGTGCCAGCGGATCCGGGGGGTACTATGGCTACACCTTC. Protein product: CASGSGGYYGYTF.

The chain employs TRBV7-9 and TRBJ1-1, with 8 bases aligning to TRBD1. The length of the CDR3 is 14 residues. Germline V gene sequence: CDR1 SEHNR, CDR2 FQNEAQ (reference sequence). V was pared by 0 bases and J by 4 bases, with 1 base of the junction left unmatched. In DNA form, the CDR3 reads TGTGCCAGCAGCTTAGCTACAGGGGGCACTGAAGCTTTCTTT. It translates to CASSLATGGTEAFF. The full variable domain, completed using reference TRBV7-9 and TRBJ1-1, is DTGVSQNPRHKITKRGQNVTFRCDPISEHNRLYWYRQTLGQGPEFLTYFQNEAQLEKSRLLSDRFSAERPKGSFSTLEIQRTEQGDSAMYLCASSLATGGTEAFFGQGTRLTVV.

The chain uses TRBV10-3 and TRBJ2-2, with D perhaps matching TRBD2 (5 bases). Trimming pared 8 bases from V and 7 bases from J, leaving 20 bases between. This CDR3 region has 15 residues. Per the germline V gene, CDR1 is ENHRY and CDR2 is SYGVKD. The CDR3 DNA is TGTGCCATCTCGACGTCGGGGAAAAAGGACGGGGAGCTGTTTTTT. Residues: CAISTSGKKDGELFF.

The rearrangement joins TRBV18 to TRBJ1-1; weak D call: TRBD1 (5 bases). V was trimmed by 3 bases and J by 3 bases, leaving 14 bases between them. The germline gives CDR1 KGHSH, CDR2 LQKENI. The CDR3 totals 15 residues. CDR3 loop: CASSPQRGGDTEAFF. CDR3 coding DNA: TGTGCCAGCTCACCCCAACGCGGGGGTGACACTGAAGCTTTCTTT.

This rearrangement joins TRBV5-4 to TRBJ1-2, with 9 nucleotides matching TRBD1. Germline CDR1 reads SGHNT; CDR2 reads YYREEE (reference sequence). V lost 3 bases to trimming and J lost 6 bases; unmatched junction nucleotides: 9. This CDR3 region has 15 residues. CDR3 sequence: CASSSGTGLLDGYTF. The DNA for the CDR3 is TGTGCCAGCAGCTCCGGGACAGGGTTGTTGGATGGCTACACCTTC.

The rearrangement joins TRBV7-8 to TRBJ1-2; 7 positions agree with TRBD1. V was pared by 5 bases and J by 7 bases, with 13 bases of the junction left unmatched. CDR1 is SGHVS, CDR2 FQNEAQ, per germline. CDR3 size: 15 residues. As DNA, the CDR3 is TGTGCCAGCAGCACTCCAAAGGACAGGCGACGTGGCTACACCTTC. This codes for CASSTPKDRRRGYTF.

The V call is TRBV3-1 (or the pseudogene TRBV3-2), the J call TRBJ2-5, with TRBD1 matching 7 bases. The J segment lost 3 bases and the V segment lost 4 bases, leaving 11 bases of the junction unmatched. CDR1 and CDR2 (germline): LGHDT, YNNKEL (reference sequence). This CDR3 is built from 16 residues. The CDR3 nucleotides are TGTGCCAGCAGCCCCCCCCTGACAGGGTTGAAAGAGACCCAGTACTTC. Translation gives CASSPPLTGLKETQYF.

The V and J genes are TRBV27 and TRBJ2-5; D perhaps matches TRBD1 (5 bases). The ends were cut back, 4 bases at V and 0 bases at J, with 9 bases in the middle. This CDR3 comprises 14 residues. Germline loops: CDR1 MNHEY, CDR2 SMNVEV (reference sequence). The chain's CDR3 is CASSSTAYQETQYF. DNA for the CDR3: TGTGCCAGCAGTTCGACAGCGTACCAAGAGACCCAGTACTTC.

This chain links TRBV27 with TRBJ2-1, with a weak D call TRBD2 (7 bases). This CDR3 comprises 15 residues. V was cut by 6 bases and J by 7 bases, with 19 bases left in between. CDR1 MNHEY and CDR2 SMNVEV come from the germline V gene (reference sequence). CDR3 residues: CASSPPGGVRNEQFF. The CDR3 DNA reads as TGTGCCAGCAGCCCCCCGGGGGGCGTAAGAAATGAGCAGTTCTTC.